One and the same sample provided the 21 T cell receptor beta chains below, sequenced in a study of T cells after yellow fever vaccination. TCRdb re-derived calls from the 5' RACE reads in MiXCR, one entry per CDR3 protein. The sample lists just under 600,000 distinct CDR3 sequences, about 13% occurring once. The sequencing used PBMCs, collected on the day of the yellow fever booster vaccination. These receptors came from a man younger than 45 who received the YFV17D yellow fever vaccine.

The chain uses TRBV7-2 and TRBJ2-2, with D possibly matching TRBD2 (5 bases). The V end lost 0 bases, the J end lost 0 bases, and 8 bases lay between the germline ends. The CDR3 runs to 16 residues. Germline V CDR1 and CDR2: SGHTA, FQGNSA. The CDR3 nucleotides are TGTGCCAGCAGCTTAGCCGCGGGCACGAACACCGGGGAGCTGTTTTTT. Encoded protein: CASSLAAGTNTGELFF.

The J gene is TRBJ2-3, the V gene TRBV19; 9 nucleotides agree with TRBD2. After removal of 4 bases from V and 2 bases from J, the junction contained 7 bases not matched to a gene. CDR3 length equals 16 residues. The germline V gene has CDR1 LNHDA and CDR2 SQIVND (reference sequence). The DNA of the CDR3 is TGTGCCAGTAGTACCCCGACTAGCGGATTCACAGATACGCAGTATTTT. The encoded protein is CASSTPTSGFTDTQYF.

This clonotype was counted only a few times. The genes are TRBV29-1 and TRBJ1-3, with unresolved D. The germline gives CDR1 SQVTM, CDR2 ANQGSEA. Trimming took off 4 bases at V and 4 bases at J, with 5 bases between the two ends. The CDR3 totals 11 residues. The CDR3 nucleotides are TGCAGCGTTGGGGTGGGAAACACCATATATTTT. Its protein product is CSVGVGNTIYF. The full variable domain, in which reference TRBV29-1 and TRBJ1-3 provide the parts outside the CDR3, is SAVISQKPSRDICQRGTSLTIQCQVDSQVTMMFWYRQQPGQSLTLIATANQGSEATYESGFVIDKFPISRPNLTFSTLTVSNMSPEDSSIYLCSVGVGNTIYFGEGSWLTVV.

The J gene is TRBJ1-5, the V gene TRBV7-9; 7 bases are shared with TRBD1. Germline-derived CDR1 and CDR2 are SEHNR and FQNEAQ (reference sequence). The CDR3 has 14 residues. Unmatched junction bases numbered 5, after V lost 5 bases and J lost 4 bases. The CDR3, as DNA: TGTGCCAGCAGCAAAGGGACAGCTAATCAGCCCCAGCATTTT. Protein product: CASSKGTANQPQHF.

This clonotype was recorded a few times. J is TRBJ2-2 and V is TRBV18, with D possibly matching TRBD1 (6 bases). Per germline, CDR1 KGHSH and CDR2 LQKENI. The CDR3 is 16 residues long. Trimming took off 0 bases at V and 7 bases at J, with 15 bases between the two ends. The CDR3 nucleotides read TGTGCCAGCTCACCACCAACAGGGAATAAGATCGGGGAGCTGTTTTTT. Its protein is CASSPPTGNKIGELFF.

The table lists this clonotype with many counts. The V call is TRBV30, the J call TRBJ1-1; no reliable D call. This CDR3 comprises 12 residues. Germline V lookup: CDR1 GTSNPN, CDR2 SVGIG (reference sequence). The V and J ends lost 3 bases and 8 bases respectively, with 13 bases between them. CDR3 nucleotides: TGTGCCTGGAGCCCGGGCGGGGAAGAAGCTTTCTTT. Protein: CAWSPGGEEAFF.

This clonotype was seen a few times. The CDR3 nucleotides are TGTGCCAGCAGCTCGGACAGCGCACTCACAGATACGCAGTATTTT. As protein: CASSSDSALTDTQYF. The rearrangement joins TRBV7-3 to TRBJ2-3; D is perhaps TRBD1 (6 bases). This CDR3 has 15 amino acids. V gave up 4 bases and J gave up 2 bases, with 13 bases separating them. Germline loops: CDR1 SGHTA, CDR2 FQGTGA.

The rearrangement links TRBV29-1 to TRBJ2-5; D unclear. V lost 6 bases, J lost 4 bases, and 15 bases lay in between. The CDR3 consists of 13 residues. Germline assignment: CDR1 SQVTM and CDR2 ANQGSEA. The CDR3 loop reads CSVLGHAAETQYF. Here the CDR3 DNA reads TGCAGCGTCCTGGGCCATGCCGCAGAGACCCAGTACTTC.

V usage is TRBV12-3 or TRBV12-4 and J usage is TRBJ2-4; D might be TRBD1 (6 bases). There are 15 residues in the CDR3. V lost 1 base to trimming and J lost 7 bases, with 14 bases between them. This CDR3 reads CASSLGGQPRNIQYF. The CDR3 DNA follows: TGTGCCAGCAGTTTAGGGGGACAACCTCGGAACATTCAGTACTTC.

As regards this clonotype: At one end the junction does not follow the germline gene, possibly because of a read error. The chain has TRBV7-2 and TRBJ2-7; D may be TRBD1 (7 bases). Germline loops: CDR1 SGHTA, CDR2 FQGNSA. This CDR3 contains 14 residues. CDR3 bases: TGTGCCAGCAGCCTAATCCGTCAGGGGGGAGCACTAGTGTTC. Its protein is CASSLIRQGGALVF.

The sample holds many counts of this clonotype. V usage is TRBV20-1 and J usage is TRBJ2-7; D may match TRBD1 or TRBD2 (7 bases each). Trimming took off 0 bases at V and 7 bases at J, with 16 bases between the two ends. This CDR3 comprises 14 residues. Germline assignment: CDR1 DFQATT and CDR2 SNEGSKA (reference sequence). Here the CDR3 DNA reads TGCAGTGCTAGAGACAGGGGGGGGCCCTTGGAGCAGTACTTC. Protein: CSARDRGGPLEQYF.

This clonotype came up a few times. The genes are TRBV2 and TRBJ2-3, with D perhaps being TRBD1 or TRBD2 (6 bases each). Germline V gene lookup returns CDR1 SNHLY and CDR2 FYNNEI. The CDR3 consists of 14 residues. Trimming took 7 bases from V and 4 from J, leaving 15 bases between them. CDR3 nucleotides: TGTGCCAGCACTCTAGGGGGGATTGCAGATACGCAGTATTTT. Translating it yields CASTLGGIADTQYF.

The CDR3 coding sequence is TGCGCCAGCACCGAAGGGCCGAATACAGATACGCAGTATTTT. It translates to CASTEGPNTDTQYF. The rearrangement links TRBV5-1 to TRBJ2-3; D gene uncertain. V lost 6 bases and J lost 3, with 14 bases in between. The CDR3 runs to 14 residues. Germline-derived CDR1 and CDR2 are SGHRS and YFSETQ.

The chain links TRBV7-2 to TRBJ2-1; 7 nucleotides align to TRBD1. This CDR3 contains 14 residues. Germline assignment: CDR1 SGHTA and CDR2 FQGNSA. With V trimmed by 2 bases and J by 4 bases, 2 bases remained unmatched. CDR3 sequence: CASSLMGQYNEQFF. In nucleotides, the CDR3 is TGTGCCAGCAGCTTAATGGGACAGTACAATGAGCAGTTCTTC.

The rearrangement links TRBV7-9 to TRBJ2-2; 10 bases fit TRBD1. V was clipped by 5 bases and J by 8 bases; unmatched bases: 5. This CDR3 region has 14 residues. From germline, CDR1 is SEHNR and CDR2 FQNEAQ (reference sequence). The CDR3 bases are TGTGCCAGCAGCCCAAGACAGGGGGCTGGGGAGCTGTTTTTT. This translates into CASSPRQGAGELFF.

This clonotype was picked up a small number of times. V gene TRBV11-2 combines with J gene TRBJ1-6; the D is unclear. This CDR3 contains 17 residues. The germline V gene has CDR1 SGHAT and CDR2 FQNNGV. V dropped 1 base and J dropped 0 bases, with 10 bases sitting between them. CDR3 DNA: TGTGCCAGCAGCTTAGGGAGCCAGAGCTCCTATAATTCACCCCTCCACTTT. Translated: CASSLGSQSSYNSPLHF.

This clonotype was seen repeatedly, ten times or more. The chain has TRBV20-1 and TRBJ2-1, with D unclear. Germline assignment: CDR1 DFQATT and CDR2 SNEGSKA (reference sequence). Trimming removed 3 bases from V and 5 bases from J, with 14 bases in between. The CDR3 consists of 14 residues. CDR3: CSARSWGRHNEQFF. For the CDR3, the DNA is TGCAGTGCTAGGAGCTGGGGTAGGCACAATGAGCAGTTCTTC.

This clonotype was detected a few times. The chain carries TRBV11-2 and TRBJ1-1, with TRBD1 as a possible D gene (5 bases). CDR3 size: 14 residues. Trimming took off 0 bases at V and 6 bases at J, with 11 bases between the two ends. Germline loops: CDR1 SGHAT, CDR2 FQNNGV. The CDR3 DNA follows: TGTGCCAGCAGCTTAGACAGGGTATCGGCTGAAGCTTTCTTT. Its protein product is CASSLDRVSAEAFF.

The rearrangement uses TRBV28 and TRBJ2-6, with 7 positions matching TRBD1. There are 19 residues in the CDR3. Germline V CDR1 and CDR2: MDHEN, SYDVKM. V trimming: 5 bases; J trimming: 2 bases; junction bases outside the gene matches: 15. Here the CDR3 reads CASSPLDDRAIAGANVLTF. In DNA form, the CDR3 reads TGTGCCAGCAGTCCCCTGGATGACAGGGCTATTGCTGGGGCCAACGTCCTGACTTTC. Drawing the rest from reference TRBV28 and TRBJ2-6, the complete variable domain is DVKVTQSSRYLVKRTGEKVFLECVQDMDHENMFWYRQDPGLGLRLIYFSYDVKMKEKGDIPEGYSVSREKKERFSLILESASTNQTSMYLCASSPLDDRAIAGANVLTFGAGSRLTVL.

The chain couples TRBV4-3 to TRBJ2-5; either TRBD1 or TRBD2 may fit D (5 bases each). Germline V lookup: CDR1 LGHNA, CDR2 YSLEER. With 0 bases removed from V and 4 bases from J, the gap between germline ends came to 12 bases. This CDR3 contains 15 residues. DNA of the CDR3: TGCGCCAGCAGCCAAGATACTAGGCAGGGAGAGACCCAGTACTTC. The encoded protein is CASSQDTRQGETQYF.

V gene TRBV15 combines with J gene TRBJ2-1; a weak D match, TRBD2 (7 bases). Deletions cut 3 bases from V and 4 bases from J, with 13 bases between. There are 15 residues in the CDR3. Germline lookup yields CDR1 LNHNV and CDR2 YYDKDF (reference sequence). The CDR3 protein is CATSSGGGPYNEQFF. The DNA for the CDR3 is TGTGCCACCAGCAGCGGCGGGGGCCCTTACAATGAGCAGTTCTTC. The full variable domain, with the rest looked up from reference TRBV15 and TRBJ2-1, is DAMVIQNPRYQVTQFGKPVTLSCSQTLNHNVMYWYQQKSSQAPKLLFHYYDKDFNNEADTPDNFQSRRPNTSFCFLDIRSPGLGDTAMYLCATSSGGGPYNEQFFGPGTRLTVL.